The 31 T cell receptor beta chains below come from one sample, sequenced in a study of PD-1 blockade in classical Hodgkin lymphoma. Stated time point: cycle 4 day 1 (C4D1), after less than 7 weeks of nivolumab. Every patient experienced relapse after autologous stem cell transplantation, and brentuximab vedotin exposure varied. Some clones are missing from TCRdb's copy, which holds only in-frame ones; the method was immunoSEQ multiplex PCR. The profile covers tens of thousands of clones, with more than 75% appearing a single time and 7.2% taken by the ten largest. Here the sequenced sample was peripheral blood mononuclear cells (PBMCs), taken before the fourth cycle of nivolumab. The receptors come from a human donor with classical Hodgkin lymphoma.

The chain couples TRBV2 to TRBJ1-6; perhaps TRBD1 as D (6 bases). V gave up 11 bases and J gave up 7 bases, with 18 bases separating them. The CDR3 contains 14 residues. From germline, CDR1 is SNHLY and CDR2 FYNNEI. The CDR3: CAGRGELRNSPLHF. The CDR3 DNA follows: TGTGCCGGAAGGGGGGAATTGAGAAATTCACCCCTCCACTTT.

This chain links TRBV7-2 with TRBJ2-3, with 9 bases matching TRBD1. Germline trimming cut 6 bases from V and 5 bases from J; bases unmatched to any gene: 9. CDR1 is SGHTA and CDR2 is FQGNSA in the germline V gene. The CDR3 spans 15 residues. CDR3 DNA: TGTGCCAGCAGACCGACCGGGACAGGGCAAGATACGCAGTATTTT. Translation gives CASRPTGTGQDTQYF. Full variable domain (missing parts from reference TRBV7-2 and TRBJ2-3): GAGVSQSPSNKVTEKGKDVELRCDPISGHTALYWYRQSLGQGLEFLIYFQGNSAPDKSGLPSDRFSAERTGGSVSTLTIQRTQQEDSAVYLCASRPTGTGQDTQYFGPGTRLTVL.

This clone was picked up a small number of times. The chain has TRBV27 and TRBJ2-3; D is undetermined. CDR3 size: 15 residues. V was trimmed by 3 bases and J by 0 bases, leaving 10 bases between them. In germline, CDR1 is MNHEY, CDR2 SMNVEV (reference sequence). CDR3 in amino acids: CASSFRFTSTDTQYF. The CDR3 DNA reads TGTGCCAGCAGTTTTCGTTTCACTAGCACAGATACGCAGTATTTT.

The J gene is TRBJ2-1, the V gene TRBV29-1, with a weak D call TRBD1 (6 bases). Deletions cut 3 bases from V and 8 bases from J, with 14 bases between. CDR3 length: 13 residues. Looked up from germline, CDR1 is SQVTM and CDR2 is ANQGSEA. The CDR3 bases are TGCAGCGTTGACCCCACAGGGTGGCATGAGCAGTTCTTC. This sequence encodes CSVDPTGWHEQFF.

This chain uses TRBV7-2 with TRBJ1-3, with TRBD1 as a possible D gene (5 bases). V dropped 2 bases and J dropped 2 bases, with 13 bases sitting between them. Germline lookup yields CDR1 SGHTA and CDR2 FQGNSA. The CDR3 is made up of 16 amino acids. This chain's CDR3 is CASSLSLLGPGNTIYF. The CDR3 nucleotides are TGTGCCAGCAGCTTATCCCTATTGGGGCCTGGAAACACCATATATTTT.

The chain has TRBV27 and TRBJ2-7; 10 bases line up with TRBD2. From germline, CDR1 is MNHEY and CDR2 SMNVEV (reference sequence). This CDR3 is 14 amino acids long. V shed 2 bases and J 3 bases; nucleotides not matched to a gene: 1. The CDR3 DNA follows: TGTGCCAGCAGTTTACGGACTAGCGGCTACGAGCAGTACTTC. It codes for CASSLRTSGYEQYF.

CDR3 region: CASSKVFSYNEQFF. In nucleotides, the CDR3 is TGTGCCAGCAGCAAGGTCTTCTCCTACAATGAGCAGTTCTTC. The V gene is TRBV6-1, the J gene TRBJ2-1; no firm D call. The germline V and J ends were trimmed by 6 bases and 0 bases, with 9 bases remaining between them. Germline assignment: CDR1 MNHNS and CDR2 SASEGT. This CDR3 has 14 amino acids.

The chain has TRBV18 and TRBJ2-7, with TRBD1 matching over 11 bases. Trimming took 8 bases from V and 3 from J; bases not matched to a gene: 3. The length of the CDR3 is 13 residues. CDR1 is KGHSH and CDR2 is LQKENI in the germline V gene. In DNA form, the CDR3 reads TGTGCCAGCACCGGGACAGGGGGCTACGAGCAGTACTTC. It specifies CASTGTGGYEQYF.

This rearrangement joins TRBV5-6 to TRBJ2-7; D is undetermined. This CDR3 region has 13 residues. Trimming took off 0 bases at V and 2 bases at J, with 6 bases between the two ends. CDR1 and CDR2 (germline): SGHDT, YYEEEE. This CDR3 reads CASSLGRTYEQYF. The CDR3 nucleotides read TGTGCCAGCAGCTTGGGACGGACCTACGAGCAGTACTTC. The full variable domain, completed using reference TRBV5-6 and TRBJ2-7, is DAGVTQSPTHLIKTRGQQVTLRCSPKSGHDTVSWYQQALGQGPQFIFQYYEEEERQRGNFPDRFSGHQFPNYSSELNVNALLLGDSALYLCASSLGRTYEQYFGPGTRLTVT.

The CDR3 is CAWSTGSGANVLTF. The DNA for the CDR3 is TGTGCCTGGAGTACAGGGTCTGGGGCCAACGTCCTGACTTTC. The gene calls are TRBV30 and TRBJ2-6, with TRBD1 as a possible D gene (6 bases). The CDR3 loop spans 14 amino acids. In germline, CDR1 is GTSNPN, CDR2 SVGIG (reference sequence). V gave up 2 bases and J gave up 1 base, with 6 bases separating them.

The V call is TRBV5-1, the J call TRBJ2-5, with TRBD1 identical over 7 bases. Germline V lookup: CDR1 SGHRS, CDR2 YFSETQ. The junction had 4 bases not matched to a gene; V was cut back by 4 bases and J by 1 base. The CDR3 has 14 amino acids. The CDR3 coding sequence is TGCGCCAGCAGCGTCGACAGGGCCCAAGAGACCCAGTACTTC. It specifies CASSVDRAQETQYF.

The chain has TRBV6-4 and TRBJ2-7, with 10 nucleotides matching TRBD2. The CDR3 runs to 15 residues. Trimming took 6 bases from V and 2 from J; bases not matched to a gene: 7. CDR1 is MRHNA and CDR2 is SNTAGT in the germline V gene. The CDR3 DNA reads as TGTGCCAGCAGCCTTCTAGCGGGAGACCCCTACGAGCAGTACTTC. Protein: CASSLLAGDPYEQYF.

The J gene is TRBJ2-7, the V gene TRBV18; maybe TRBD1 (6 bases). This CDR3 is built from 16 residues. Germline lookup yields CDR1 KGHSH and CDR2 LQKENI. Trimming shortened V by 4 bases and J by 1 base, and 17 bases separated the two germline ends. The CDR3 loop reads CASSRNQDSASYEQYF. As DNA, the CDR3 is TGTGCCAGCTCACGGAATCAGGACAGCGCGTCCTACGAGCAGTACTTC.

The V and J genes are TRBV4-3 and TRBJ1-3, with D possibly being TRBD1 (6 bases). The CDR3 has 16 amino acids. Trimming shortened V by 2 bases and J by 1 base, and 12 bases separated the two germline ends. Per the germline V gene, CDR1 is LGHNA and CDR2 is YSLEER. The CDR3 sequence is CASSQNHRDSGNTIYF. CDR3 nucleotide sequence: TGCGCCAGCAGCCAAAATCACAGGGATTCTGGAAACACCATATATTTT.

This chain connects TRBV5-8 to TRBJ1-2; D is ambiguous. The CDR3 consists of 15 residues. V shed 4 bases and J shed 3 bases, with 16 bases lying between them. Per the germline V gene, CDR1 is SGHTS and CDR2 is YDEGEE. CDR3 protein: CASSLPGGGYYGYTF. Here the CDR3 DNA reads TGTGCCAGCAGCCTGCCCGGAGGAGGATACTATGGCTACACCTTC. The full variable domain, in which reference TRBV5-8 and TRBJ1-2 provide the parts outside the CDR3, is EAGVTQSPTHLIKTRGQQATLRCSPISGHTSVYWYQQALGLGLQFLLWYDEGEERNRGNFPPRFSGRQFPNYSSELNVNALELEDSALYLCASSLPGGGYYGYTFGSGTRLTVV.

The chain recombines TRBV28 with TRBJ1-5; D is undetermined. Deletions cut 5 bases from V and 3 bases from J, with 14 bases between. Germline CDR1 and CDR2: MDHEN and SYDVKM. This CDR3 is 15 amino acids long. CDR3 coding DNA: TGTGCCAGCAGTGAATGGGCTGGAATCAATCAGCCCCAGCATTTT. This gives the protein CASSEWAGINQPQHF. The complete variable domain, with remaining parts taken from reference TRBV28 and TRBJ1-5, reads DVKVTQSSRYLVKRTGEKVFLECVQDMDHENMFWYRQDPGLGLRLIYFSYDVKMKEKGDIPEGYSVSREKKERFSLILESASTNQTSMYLCASSEWAGINQPQHFGDGTRLSIL.

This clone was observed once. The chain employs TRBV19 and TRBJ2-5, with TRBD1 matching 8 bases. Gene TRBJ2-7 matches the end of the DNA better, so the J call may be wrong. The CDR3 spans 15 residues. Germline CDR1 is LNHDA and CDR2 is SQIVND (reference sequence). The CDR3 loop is CASRRDGTGFYEQYF. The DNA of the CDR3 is TGTGCCAGTAGGAGGGACGGGACAGGATTCTACGAGCAGTACTTC.

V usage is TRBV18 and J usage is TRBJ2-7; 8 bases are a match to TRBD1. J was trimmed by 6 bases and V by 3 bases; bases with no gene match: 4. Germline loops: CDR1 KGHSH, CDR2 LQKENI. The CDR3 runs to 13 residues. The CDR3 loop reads CASSPGQVGEQYF. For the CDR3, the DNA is TGTGCCAGCTCACCGGGACAGGTCGGCGAGCAGTACTTC.

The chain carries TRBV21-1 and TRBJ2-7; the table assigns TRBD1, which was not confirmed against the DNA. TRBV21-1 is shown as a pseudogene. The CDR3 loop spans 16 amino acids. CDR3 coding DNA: TGTGCCAGCAGCAAAGAACTGGGACAGGGGACCTACGAGCAGTACTTC. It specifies CASSKELGQGTYEQYF.

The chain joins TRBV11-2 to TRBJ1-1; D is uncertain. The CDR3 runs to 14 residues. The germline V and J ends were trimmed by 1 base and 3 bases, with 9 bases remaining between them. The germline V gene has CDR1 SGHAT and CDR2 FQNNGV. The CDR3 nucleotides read TGTGCCAGCAGCTTAGGGGTTTCCCACACTGAAGCTTTCTTT. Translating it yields CASSLGVSHTEAFF.

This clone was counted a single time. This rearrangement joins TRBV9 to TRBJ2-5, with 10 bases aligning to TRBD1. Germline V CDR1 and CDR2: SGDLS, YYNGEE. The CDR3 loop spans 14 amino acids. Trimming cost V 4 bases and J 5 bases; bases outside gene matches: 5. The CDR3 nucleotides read TGTGCCAGCAGCTCCGGACAGGGGGGGGAGACCCAGTACTTC. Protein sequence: CASSSGQGGETQYF.

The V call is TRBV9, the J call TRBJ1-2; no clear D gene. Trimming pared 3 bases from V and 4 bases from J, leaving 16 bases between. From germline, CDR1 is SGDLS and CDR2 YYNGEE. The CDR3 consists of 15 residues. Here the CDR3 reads CASSAFRLDGYGYTF. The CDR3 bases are TGTGCCAGCAGCGCATTCAGGCTTGATGGCTATGGCTACACCTTC.

The CDR3 DNA reads TGCGCCAGCAGCTTGGTGGGCAGCCTGGAGCAGTACTTC. Encoded protein: CASSLVGSLEQYF. The rearrangement links TRBV5-1 to TRBJ2-7; D is uncertain. Trimming pared 0 bases from V and 7 bases from J, leaving 11 bases between. The CDR3 consists of 13 residues. Germline V lookup: CDR1 SGHRS, CDR2 YFSETQ.

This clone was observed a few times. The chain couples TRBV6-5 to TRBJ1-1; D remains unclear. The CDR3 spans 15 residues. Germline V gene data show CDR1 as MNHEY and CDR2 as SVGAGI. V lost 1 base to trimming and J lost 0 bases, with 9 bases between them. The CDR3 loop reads CASSYLARLNTEAFF. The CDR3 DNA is TGTGCCAGCAGTTACTTGGCCAGACTGAACACTGAAGCTTTCTTT.

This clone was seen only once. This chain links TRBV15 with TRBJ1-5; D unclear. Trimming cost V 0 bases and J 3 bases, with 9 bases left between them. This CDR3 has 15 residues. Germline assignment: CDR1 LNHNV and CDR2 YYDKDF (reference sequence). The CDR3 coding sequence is TGTGCCACCAGCAGAGATGGGCAGACCAATCAGCCCCAGCATTTT. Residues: CATSRDGQTNQPQHF.

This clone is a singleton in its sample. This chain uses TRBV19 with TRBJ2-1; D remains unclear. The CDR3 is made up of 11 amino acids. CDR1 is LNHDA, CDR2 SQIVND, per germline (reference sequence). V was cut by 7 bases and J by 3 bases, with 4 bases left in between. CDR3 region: CASNDYNEQFF. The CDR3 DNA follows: TGTGCCAGTAATGACTACAATGAGCAGTTCTTC.

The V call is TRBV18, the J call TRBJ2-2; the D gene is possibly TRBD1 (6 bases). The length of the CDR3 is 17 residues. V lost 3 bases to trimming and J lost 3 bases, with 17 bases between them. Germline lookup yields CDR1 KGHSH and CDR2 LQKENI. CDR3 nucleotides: TGTGCCAGCTCACCTTCCCCGGACAGAATCTACACCGGGGAGCTGTTTTTT. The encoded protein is CASSPSPDRIYTGELFF.

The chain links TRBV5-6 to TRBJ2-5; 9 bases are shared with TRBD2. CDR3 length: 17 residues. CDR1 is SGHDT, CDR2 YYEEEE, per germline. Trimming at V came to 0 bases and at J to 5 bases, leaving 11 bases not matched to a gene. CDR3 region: CASSLGLAGGPVETQYF. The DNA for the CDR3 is TGTGCCAGCAGCTTGGGGTTGGCGGGGGGGCCGGTCGAGACCCAGTACTTC.

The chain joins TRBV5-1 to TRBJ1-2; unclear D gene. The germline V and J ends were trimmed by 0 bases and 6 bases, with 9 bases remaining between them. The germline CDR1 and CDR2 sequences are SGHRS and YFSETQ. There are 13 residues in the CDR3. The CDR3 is CASSLGTVNGYTF. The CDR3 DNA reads TGCGCCAGCAGCTTGGGTACAGTAAATGGCTACACCTTC.

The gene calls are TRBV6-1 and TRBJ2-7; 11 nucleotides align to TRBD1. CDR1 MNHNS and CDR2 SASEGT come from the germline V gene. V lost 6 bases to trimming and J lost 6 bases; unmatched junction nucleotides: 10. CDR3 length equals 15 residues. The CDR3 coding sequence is TGTGCCAGCAGCCCCTCGCGGACAGGGGGCAGCGAGCAGTACTTC. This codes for CASSPSRTGGSEQYF.

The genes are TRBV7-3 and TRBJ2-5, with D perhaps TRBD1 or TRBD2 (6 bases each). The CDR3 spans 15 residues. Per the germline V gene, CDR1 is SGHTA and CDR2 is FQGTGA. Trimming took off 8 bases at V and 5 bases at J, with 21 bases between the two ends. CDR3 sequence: CASRPSGAEGETQYF. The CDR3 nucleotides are TGTGCCAGCCGCCCCTCGGGGGCAGAAGGGGAGACCCAGTACTTC.